The rows below give T cell receptor beta chains drawn from one sample of a study of breast tumors, draining lymph nodes, adjacent tissues. Each CDR3 protein gets one entry after TCRdb re-called the multiplex PCR reads with MiXCR. Among about 230,000 distinct CDR3 sequences listed, approximately 29% were seen once. Sequencing used axillary lymph node tissue. The receptors stem from a female donor with breast cancer. Some clones in this sample may be carry-over from other donors' samples. Each CDR3 is given with its conserved first and last residue. The D gene is left open where the match is weak. Rows may omit the clone size; those that give it use once, few, many or a size class.

J gene	D gene	clone size	V gene	CDR3 protein	CDR3 DNA
TRBJ2-3	TRBD1	.	TRBV24-1	CATSEEGTGDTQYF	TGTGCCACCAGTGAAGAGGGGACAGGAGATACGCAGTATTTT
TRBJ2-1	.	many	TRBV30	CAWGRPGSSYNEQFF	TGTGCCTGGGGACGACCTGGGAGCTCCTACAATGAGCAGTTCTTC
TRBJ2-3	TRBD2	many	TRBV20-1	CSARGSGQREARADTQYF	TGCAGTGCTCGGGGGTCGGGACAGCGGGAGGCCAGAGCAGATACGCAGTATTTT
TRBJ1-1	TRBD1	few	TRBV7-3	CASSSYRGTEAFF	TGTGCCAGCAGCTCCTACAGGGGAACTGAAGCTTTCTTT
TRBJ2-1	TRBD2	.	TRBV29-1	CSVSPAGGPDNEQFF	TGCAGCGTTTCTCCAGCGGGAGGGCCTGACAATGAGCAGTTCTTC
TRBJ2-7	.	many	TRBV28	CASSSSGRGGEQYF	TGTGCCAGCAGTTCGAGTGGGAGAGGAGGGGAGCAGTACTTC
TRBJ2-3	TRBD2	.	TRBV27	CASSRLAGATDTQYF	TGTGCCAGCAGTCGACTAGCGGGAGCCACAGATACGCAGTATTTT
TRBJ2-5	TRBD2	many	TRBV20-1	CSARDGTNQETQYF	TGCAGTGCTAGAGATGGGACTAACCAAGAGACCCAGTACTTC
TRBJ2-2	.	many	TRBV27	CASSWAGNTGELFF	TGTGCCAGCAGTTGGGCGGGGAACACCGGGGAGCTGTTTTTT
TRBJ1-2	.	many	TRBV4-2	CASSQDLGVRGYTF	TGTGCCAGCAGCCAAGATTTGGGGGTTCGGGGCTACACCTTC
TRBJ2-2	TRBD1	.	TRBV29-1	CSVARGQANTGVLFF	TGCAGCGTTGCACGTGGACAGGCTAACACCGGGGTGCTGTTTTTT
TRBJ2-6	.	.	TRBV28	CASSYTGSGANVLTF	TGTGCCAGCAGTTACACAGGGTCTGGGGCCAACGTCCTGACTTTC
TRBJ1-5	TRBD1	.	TRBV19	CASSIGGQGGQPQHF	TGTGCCAGTAGTATTGGCGGACAGGGAGGGCAGCCCCAGCATTTT
TRBJ2-5	TRBD1	many	TRBV20-1	CSASPGTEYQETQYF	TGCAGTGCTAGCCCCGGGACAGAGTACCAAGAGACCCAGTACTTC
TRBJ1-4	.	many	TRBV3-1	CASSQVITATNEKLFF	TGTGCCAGCAGCCAAGTTATTACAGCAACTAATGAAAAACTGTTTTTT
TRBJ2-7	TRBD2	.	TRBV20-1	CSASGGRGTYEQYF	TGTAGTGCTAGTGGCGGGAGGGGCACCTACGAGCAGTACTTC
TRBJ1-1	TRBD1	.	TRBV18	CASSPGDRHTEAFF	TGTGCCAGCTCACCAGGGGACAGACACACTGAAGCTTTCTTT
TRBJ2-1	.	many	TRBV6-1	CASTLSRTNNEQFF	TGTGCCAGCACATTGAGCAGGACCAACAATGAGCAGTTCTTC
TRBJ2-7	TRBD2	many	TRBV7-2	CASSLTSGYEQYF	TGTGCCAGCAGCTTAACTAGCGGCTACGAGCAGTACTTC
TRBJ1-2	.	many	TRBV6-2/TRBV6-3	CASSYRSQANYGYTF	TGTGCCAGCAGTTACCGATCCCAGGCTAACTATGGCTACACCTTC
TRBJ2-3	.	many	TRBV9	CASSVTTTDTQYF	TGTGCCAGCAGCGTGACTACCACAGATACGCAGTATTTT
TRBJ2-5	.	.	TRBV18	CASSPARGGLYQETQYF	TGTGCCAGCTCACCGGCCAGGGGTGGGCTGTACCAAGAGACCCAGTACTTC
TRBJ1-1	.	.	TRBV27	CASSLLPKNTEAFF	TGTGCCAGCAGCCTCCTACCCAAAAACACTGAAGCTTTCTTT
TRBJ2-1	TRBD2	many	TRBV14	CASSQAGTSGGKQFF	TGTGCCAGCAGCCAAGCAGGGACTAGCGGAGGGAAGCAGTTCTTC
TRBJ1-5	.	.	TRBV4-2	CASSQDLTVVYSNQPQHF	TGTGCCAGCAGCCAAGATCTGACAGTTGTATATAGCAATCAGCCCCAGCATTTT
TRBJ1-1	.	many	TRBV10-3	CAITSTGNTEAFF	TGTGCCATCACCTCGACAGGGAACACTGAAGCTTTCTTT
TRBJ2-5	.	many	TRBV7-9	CASSSTGSQETQYF	TGTGCCAGCAGCTCTACAGGTAGCCAAGAGACCCAGTACTTC
TRBJ2-1	.	.	TRBV7-8	CASSSIGQPNEQFF	TGTGCCAGCAGCTCCATCGGACAGCCCAATGAGCAGTTCTTC
TRBJ1-5	TRBD1	many	TRBV19	CASSRTGRMYSNQPQHF	TGTGCCAGTAGTCGGACAGGACGAATGTATAGCAATCAGCCCCAGCATTTT
TRBJ1-2	TRBD1	many	TRBV4-1	CASSQVQGAPGYTF	TGCGCCAGCAGCCAGGTCCAGGGGGCCCCTGGCTACACCTTC
TRBJ2-6	.	many	TRBV7-8	CASNPNSLSGANVLTF	TGTGCCAGCAACCCAAACTCCCTCTCTGGGGCCAACGTCCTGACTTTC
TRBJ2-7	.	many	TRBV18	CASSPQGFDEQYF	TGTGCCAGCTCACCACAGGGTTTCGATGAGCAGTACTTC
TRBJ1-4	.	.	TRBV19	CASSVRGKKLFF	TGTGCCAGTAGTGTCAGGGGAAAAAAACTGTTTTTT
TRBJ2-5	TRBD2	many	TRBV30	CAGSGRSGRETQYF	TGTGCCGGTAGCGGGAGGAGTGGAAGAGAGACCCAGTACTTC
TRBJ2-1	.	many	TRBV5-8	CASSLRQGGVNEQFF	TGTGCCAGCAGCTTGCGGCAGGGTGGTGTCAATGAGCAGTTCTTC
TRBJ2-1	.	many	TRBV9	CASSVGRPGWNEQFF	TGTGCCAGCAGCGTAGGGCGTCCCGGATGGAATGAGCAGTTCTTC
TRBJ2-3	TRBD1	many	TRBV2	CASSSTGGLDTQYF	TGTGCCAGCAGTTCGACAGGGGGCTTAGATACGCAGTATTTT
TRBJ1-6	TRBD1	.	TRBV5-1	CASSMGQGYSPLHF	TGCGCCAGCAGCATGGGACAGGGTTATTCCCCCCTCCACTTT
TRBJ2-7	TRBD1	many	TRBV19	CASSIAQGAAYEQYF	TGTGCCAGTAGTATAGCCCAGGGGGCGGCCTACGAGCAGTACTTC
TRBJ1-5	.	many	TRBV7-3	CASSLDGGQPQHF	TGTGCCAGCAGCTTAGACGGGGGTCAGCCCCAGCATTTT
TRBJ1-2	.	many	TRBV12-3/TRBV12-4	CASTPRGTPYGYTF	TGTGCCAGCACCCCTAGGGGGACACCCTATGGCTACACCTTC
TRBJ2-7	.	.	TRBV20-1	CSARVPLRGHDRQEAYF	TGCAGTGCTAGAGTCCCCTTGCGCGGTCACGACCGCCAGGAGGCGTACTTC
TRBJ2-3	TRBD2	many	TRBV20-1	CSARDLLIAGVGTDTQYF	TGCAGTGCTAGAGATCTCCTGATAGCGGGAGTTGGCACAGATACGCAGTATTTT
TRBJ2-3	.	.	TRBV6-1	CASRREGVGSTDTQYF	TGTGCCAGCAGGAGGGAGGGGGTGGGAAGCACAGATACGCAGTATTTT
TRBJ1-2	.	many	TRBV7-9	CASSFRGGYGYTF	TGTGCCAGCAGTTTCAGGGGTGGCTATGGCTACACCTTC
TRBJ2-3	TRBD2	many	TRBV3-1	CASSLGLALADTQYF	TGTGCCAGCAGCCTGGGACTAGCTCTCGCAGATACGCAGTATTTT
TRBJ2-7	.	many	TRBV28	CASSYTTVSYEQYF	TGTGCCAGCAGTTACACGACCGTCTCCTACGAGCAGTACTTC
TRBJ2-2	TRBD1	.	TRBV24-1	CATSVLTGGGGELFF	TGTGCCACCAGTGTCCTGACAGGGGGAGGCGGGGAGCTGTTTTTT
TRBJ2-5	.	many	TRBV7-9	CASSLSDSGTNQEPQYF	TGTGCCAGCAGCTTATCGGATAGCGGAACCAATCAAGAGCCCCAGTACTTC
TRBJ2-6	.	.	TRBV24-1	CATSELPGQANVLTF	TGTGCCACCAGTGAACTCCCGGGACAGGCCAACGTCCTGACTTTC
TRBJ2-3	TRBD2	.	TRBV13	CASSSGLAGVGRADTQYF	TGTGCCAGCAGCTCAGGACTAGCGGGAGTTGGACGAGCAGATACGCAGTATTTT
TRBJ1-5	.	many	TRBV2	CASSEGWSISNQPQHF	TGTGCCAGCAGTGAAGGCTGGAGTATCAGCAATCAGCCCCAGCATTTT
TRBJ2-5	TRBD2	many	TRBV4-2	CASSAHSGRDQETQYF	TGTGCCAGCAGCGCCCATAGCGGGAGGGACCAAGAGACCCAGTACTTC
TRBJ2-2	.	many	TRBV6-6	CASSARLVTGELFF	TGTGCCAGCAGTGCCCGACTAGTCACCGGGGAGCTGTTTTTT
TRBJ2-5	TRBD1	once	TRBV19	CAAAGGQETQYF	TGTGCCGCAGCAGGGGGCCAAGAGACCCAGTACTTC